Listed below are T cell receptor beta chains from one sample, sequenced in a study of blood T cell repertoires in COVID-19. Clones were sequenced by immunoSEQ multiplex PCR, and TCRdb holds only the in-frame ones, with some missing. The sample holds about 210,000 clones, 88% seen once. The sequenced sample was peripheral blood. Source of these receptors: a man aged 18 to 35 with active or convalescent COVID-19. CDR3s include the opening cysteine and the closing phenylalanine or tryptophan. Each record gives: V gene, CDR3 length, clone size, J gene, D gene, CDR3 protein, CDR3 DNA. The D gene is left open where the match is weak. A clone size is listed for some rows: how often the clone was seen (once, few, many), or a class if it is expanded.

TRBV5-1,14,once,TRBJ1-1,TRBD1,CASSGGQGNTEAFF,TGCGCCAGCAGCGGGGGACAGGGGAACACTGAAGCTTTCTTT
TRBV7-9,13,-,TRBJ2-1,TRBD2,CASSFGGGNEQFF,TGTGCCAGCAGCTTCGGGGGGGGCAATGAGCAGTTCTTC
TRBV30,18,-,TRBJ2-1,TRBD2,CAWSVNRLAGALGNEQFF,TGTGCCTGGAGTGTAAATCGGCTAGCGGGAGCCCTCGGGAATGAGCAGTTCTTC
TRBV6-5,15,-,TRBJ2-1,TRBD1,CASSYEGQVYNEQFF,TGTGCCAGCAGTTACGAGGGACAGGTCTACAATGAGCAGTTCTTC
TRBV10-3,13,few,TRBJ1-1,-,CAIVGVEGTEAFF,TGTGCCATCGTCGGGGTTGAGGGCACTGAAGCTTTCTTT
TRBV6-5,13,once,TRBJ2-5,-,CASSYRIEETQYF,TGTGCCAGCAGTTACCGTATAGAAGAGACCCAGTACTTC
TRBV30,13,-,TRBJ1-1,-,CAWTLTKTTEAFF,TGTGCCTGGACCCTCACAAAGACTACTGAAGCTTTCTTT
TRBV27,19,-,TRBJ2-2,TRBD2,CASSPRERVAGVPTGELFF,TGTGCCAGCAGCCCCAGAGAGAGGGTAGCGGGGGTACCCACCGGGGAGCTGTTTTTT
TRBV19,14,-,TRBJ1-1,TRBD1,CASSIDRGRTEAFF,TGTGCCAGTAGTATCGACAGGGGGCGAACTGAAGCTTTCTTT
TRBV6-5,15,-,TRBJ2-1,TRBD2,CASRRLAGSYNEQFF,TGTGCCAGCAGAAGACTAGCGGGCAGTTACAATGAGCAGTTCTTC
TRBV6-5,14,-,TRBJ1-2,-,CASSYGQTNYGYTF,TGTGCCAGCAGTTACGGGCAGACAAACTATGGCTACACCTTC
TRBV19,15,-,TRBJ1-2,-,CASSTTFGGHYGYTF,TGTGCCAGTAGTACCACGTTTGGAGGGCACTATGGCTACACCTTC
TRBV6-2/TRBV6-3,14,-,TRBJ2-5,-,CASSYAVVQETQYF,TGTGCCAGCAGTTACGCGGTGGTTCAAGAGACCCAGTACTTC
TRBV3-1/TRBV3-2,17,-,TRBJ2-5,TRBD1,CASSQDFEGQGKETQYF,TGTGCCAGCAGCCAAGATTTCGAGGGACAGGGGAAGGAGACCCAGTACTTC
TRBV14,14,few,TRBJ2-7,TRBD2,CASSQDGTSYEQYF,TGTGCCAGCAGCCAAGATGGGACTAGCTACGAGCAGTACTTC
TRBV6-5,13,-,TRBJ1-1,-,CASSYSTGTEAFF,TGTGCCAGCAGTTACTCCACAGGGACTGAAGCTTTCTTT
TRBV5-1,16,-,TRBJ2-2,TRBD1,CASSLTGTANTGELFF,TGCGCCAGCAGCTTGACCGGGACAGCCAACACCGGGGAGCTGTTTTTT
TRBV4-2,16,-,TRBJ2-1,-,CASSQSGGAPYNEQFF,TGTGCCAGCAGCCAAAGTGGTGGGGCCCCTTACAATGAGCAGTTCTTC
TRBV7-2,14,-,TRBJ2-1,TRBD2,CASSLAQAGNEQFF,TGTGCCAGCAGCTTAGCGCAAGCGGGGAATGAGCAGTTCTTC
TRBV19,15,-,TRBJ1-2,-,CASSTRDPTGDGYTF,TGTGCCAGTAGTACGCGGGACCCGACTGGGGATGGCTACACCTTC
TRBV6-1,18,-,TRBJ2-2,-,CASSVLQGQGRGTGELFF,TGTGCCAGCAGTGTTCTTCAGGGGCAGGGGCGAGGCACCGGGGAGCTGTTTTTT
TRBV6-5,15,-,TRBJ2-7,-,CASSRPGRGSYEQYF,TGTGCCAGCAGTCGACCCGGCAGGGGATCCTACGAGCAGTACTTC
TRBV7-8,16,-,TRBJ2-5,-,CASSVLGAGNQETQYF,TGTGCCAGCAGCGTTCTTGGGGCGGGAAACCAAGAGACCCAGTACTTC
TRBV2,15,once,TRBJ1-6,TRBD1,CASRDRDMSNSPLHF,TGTGCCAGCAGGGACAGGGATATGTCTAATTCACCCCTCCACTTT
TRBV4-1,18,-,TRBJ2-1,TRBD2,CASSQAESRLAGGNEQFF,TGCGCCAGCAGCCAAGCGGAATCCCGACTAGCGGGGGGGAATGAGCAGTTCTTC
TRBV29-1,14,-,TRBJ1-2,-,CSVEKGDERLGYTF,TGCAGCGTTGAAAAGGGGGACGAGAGGCTTGGCTACACCTTC
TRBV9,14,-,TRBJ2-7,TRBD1,CASSPRTGNYEQYF,TGTGCCAGCAGCCCTCGGACAGGTAACTACGAGCAGTACTTC
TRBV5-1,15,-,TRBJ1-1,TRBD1,CASSLGGQGPTEAFF,TGCGCCAGCAGCCTAGGAGGACAGGGCCCTACTGAAGCTTTCTTT
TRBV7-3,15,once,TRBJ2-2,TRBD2,CASSLTSGRHRGAVF,TGTGCCAGCAGCTTAACTAGCGGGAGACACCGGGGAGCTGTTTTT
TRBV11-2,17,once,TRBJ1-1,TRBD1,CASSLVFGQGLGTEAFF,TGTGCCAGCAGCTTAGTATTTGGACAGGGGTTAGGCACTGAAGCTTTCTTT
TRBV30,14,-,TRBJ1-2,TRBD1,CALHPGTENYGYTF,TGTGCCTTGCACCCGGGGACAGAGAACTATGGCTACACCTTC
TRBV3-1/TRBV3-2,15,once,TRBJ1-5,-,CASSQNARVNQPQHF,TGTGCCAGCAGCCAAAACGCCAGGGTGAATCAGCCCCAGCATTTT
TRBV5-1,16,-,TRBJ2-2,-,CASSPYRVANTGELFF,TGCGCCAGCAGCCCCTACCGAGTCGCGAACACCGGGGAGCTGTTTTTT
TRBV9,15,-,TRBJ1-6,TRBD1,CASSIDRGHGSPLHF,TGTGCCAGCAGCATAGACAGGGGTCATGGGTCACCCCTCCACTTT
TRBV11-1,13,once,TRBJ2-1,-,CASSSPSYNEQFF,TGTGCCAGCAGCTCTCCCTCCTACAATGAGCAGTTCTTC
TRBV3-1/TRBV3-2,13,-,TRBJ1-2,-,CASSQGTEYGYTF,TGTGCCAGCAGCCAAGGGACAGAATATGGCTACACCTTC
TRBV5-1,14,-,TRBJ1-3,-,CASSLGGAGNTIYF,TGCGCCAGCAGCTTAGGAGGGGCTGGAAACACCATATATTTT
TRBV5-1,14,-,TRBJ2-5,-,CASSLAPWAETQYF,TGCGCCAGCAGCTTGGCCCCGTGGGCAGAGACCCAGTACTTC
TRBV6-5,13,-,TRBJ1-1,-,CASKRQFDTEAFF,TGTGCCAGCAAAAGACAGTTCGACACTGAAGCTTTCTTT
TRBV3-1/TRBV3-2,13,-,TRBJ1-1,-,CASSQVWNTEAFF,TGTGCCAGCAGCCAAGTATGGAACACTGAAGCTTTCTTT
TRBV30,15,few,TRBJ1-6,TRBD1,CAWMNTGGRESPLHF,TGTGCCTGGATGAATACAGGGGGAAGGGAGTCACCCCTCCACTTT
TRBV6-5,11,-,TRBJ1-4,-,CASTPGGKLFF,TGTGCCAGCACGCCGGGAGGAAAACTGTTTTTT
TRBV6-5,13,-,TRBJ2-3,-,CASSYSRIDTQYF,TGTGCCAGCAGTTACTCCAGGATTGATACGCAGTATTTT
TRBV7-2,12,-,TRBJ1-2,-,CASSQFNYGYTF,TGTGCCAGCAGCCAGTTTAACTATGGCTACACCTTC
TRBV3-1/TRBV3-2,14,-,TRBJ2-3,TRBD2,CASSLGLAGDTQYF,TGTGCCAGCAGCCTGGGACTAGCAGGGGATACGCAGTATTTT
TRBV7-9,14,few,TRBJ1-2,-,CASSLTRVTDGYTF,TGTGCCAGCAGCTTAACCAGGGTAACCGATGGCTACACCTTC
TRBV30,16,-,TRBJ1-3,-,CAWSQAGLQTGNTIYF,TGTGCCTGGAGTCAAGCGGGACTCCAAACCGGAAACACCATATATTTT
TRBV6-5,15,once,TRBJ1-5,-,CASSYRGYSNQPQHF,TGTGCCAGCAGTTACAGGGGATATAGCAATCAGCCCCAGCATTTT
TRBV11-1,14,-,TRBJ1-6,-,CASSLTGHNSPLHF,TGTGCCAGCAGCTTAACAGGCCATAATTCACCCCTCCACTTT
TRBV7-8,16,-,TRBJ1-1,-,CASSLVRVGLGTEAFF,TGTGCCAGCAGCTTAGTACGGGTGGGGCTAGGAACTGAAGCTTTCTTT
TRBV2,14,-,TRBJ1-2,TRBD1,CARRLGQGRLGYTF,TGTGCCAGACGGCTTGGACAGGGGAGGTTGGGCTACACCTTC
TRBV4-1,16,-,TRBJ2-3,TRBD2,CASSQDAGGDTDTQYF,TGCGCCAGCAGCCAAGACGCGGGGGGTGACACAGATACGCAGTATTTT
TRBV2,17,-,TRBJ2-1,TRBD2,CASSGYVASGGWDEQFF,TGTGCCAGCAGTGGATATGTAGCTAGCGGTGGCTGGGATGAGCAGTTCTTC
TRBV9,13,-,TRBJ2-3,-,CASSPPSRDTQYF,TGTGCCAGCAGCCCCCCCAGCAGGGATACGCAGTATTTT
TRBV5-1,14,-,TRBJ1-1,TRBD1,CASSLRQGNTEAFF,TGCGCCAGCAGCTTAAGACAGGGTAACACTGAAGCTTTCTTT
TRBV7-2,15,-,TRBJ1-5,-,CASSLAQGSNQPQHF,TGTGCCAGCAGCCTGGCACAGGGTAGCAATCAGCCCCAGCATTTT
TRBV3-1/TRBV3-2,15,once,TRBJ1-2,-,CASSRSHVGGYGYTF,TGTGCCAGCAGCCGGTCGCATGTAGGGGGATATGGCTACACCTTC